The entry below describes one T cell receptor beta chain. The antigen is undetermined. Trimming left V 7 bases short and J 3 bases short, with 12 bases between. Germline assignment: CDR1 SGHAT and CDR2 FQNNGV. This CDR3 has 13 residues. The data derive from a study of blood T cells in healthy people across ages. On the study more broadly: Per two T cells, about one barcoded beta molecule was captured through template switching. Points from the study as a whole: Estimated diversity, derived from one million T cells, was regarded as an underestimate. Getting older went along with TCR beta diversity per million T cells dropping roughly linearly.

Alongside a J-beta primer mix, a sample-barcoded 5' primer served in a second PCR lasting about 6 to 11 cycles. Each CDR3 protein gets one entry after TCRdb re-called the 5' RACE reads with MiXCR. The repertoire holds almost 1 million distinct CDR3 sequences, with just over 50% as singletons. The receptor's source is a woman aged 55-75 years in good health. The genes are TRBV11-2 and TRBJ2-5, with a tentative D call TRBD2 (5 bases). Sequencing was done on a sample of blood. CDR3: CASTQWGEETQYF. CDR3 coding DNA: TGTGCCAGCACCCAATGGGGAGAAGAGACCCAGTACTTC.